This T cell receptor (beta chain) is drawn from a study of T cell responses to AZD1222 COVID-19 vaccine. Broader study findings: White British donors predominated, females outnumbered males, and clonal diversity was possibly underestimated. Across spike, vaccine-associated CD4 TCRs were found, dominant at 160-218 and 743-854.

This CDR3 has 16 amino acids. J lost 7 bases, V lost 4 bases, and 11 bases had no gene match. Germline CDR1 and CDR2: SGHNT and YYREEE (reference sequence). About this clone itself: What it binds is not known.

Method: immunoSEQ multiplex PCR; TCRdb's copy keeps in-frame clones and lacks some. The sample lists about 120,000 clones, around 85% occurring once. The chain combines TRBV5-4 with TRBJ1-6, with 7 bases identical to TRBD1. The specimen comprised peripheral blood, sampled on day 0 of AZD1222 vaccination. The sequence came from an adult in good health. CDR3: CASSTIHRGGNSPLHF. The CDR3 nucleotides are TGTGCCAGCAGCACCATCCACAGGGGTGGCAATTCACCCCTCCACTTT.